A single sample gave rise to the 30 T cell receptor beta chains below, sequenced in a study of blood T cell repertoires in COVID-19. Here immunoSEQ multiplex PCR was the method, and the copy in TCRdb shows in-frame clones only, minus some. The sample shows hundreds of thousands of clones, 84% of them seen only once. The sequencing input was peripheral blood. The source is a woman over 75 with active or convalescent COVID-19.

The CDR3 DNA reads as TGTGCCAGCAGCATTACAGGGGGATCCTACAATGAGCAGTTCTTC. Protein sequence: CASSITGGSYNEQFF. The genes are TRBV5-4 and TRBJ2-1; 8 bases match TRBD1. This CDR3 is built from 15 residues. From germline, CDR1 is SGHNT and CDR2 YYREEE (reference sequence). With 4 bases clipped from V and 1 base from J, the junction kept 4 bases outside the gene matches.

The chain couples TRBV7-9 to TRBJ1-1; possible D gene TRBD1, 6 bases. This CDR3 has 13 amino acids. Germline V lookup: CDR1 SEHNR, CDR2 FQNEAQ (reference sequence). The V end lost 2 bases, the J end lost 6 bases, and 10 bases lay between the germline ends. The CDR3 region is CASSLQGLAEAFF. The CDR3 coding sequence is TGTGCCAGCAGCTTACAGGGGCTAGCTGAAGCTTTCTTT.

The J gene is TRBJ1-5, the V gene TRBV19; 8 nucleotides line up with TRBD1. CDR3 length: 19 residues. J lost 4 bases, V lost 2 bases, and 16 bases had no gene match. The V gene's germline CDR1 is LNHDA and CDR2 SQIVND (reference sequence). This chain's CDR3 is CASSIRRQGPSANNQPQHF. The CDR3 DNA reads as TGTGCCAGTAGTATAAGGAGACAGGGGCCCTCTGCGAATAATCAGCCCCAGCATTTT.

This clone has only one observation. At one boundary the junction diverges from the germline segment, which might be a read error. DNA of the CDR3: TGTGCCAGCACTGAAGGGGGAGGGTCAGGGAGAAACATTCAGTACTTC. This encodes CASTEGGGSGRNIQYF. This chain links TRBV6-1 with TRBJ2-4; TRBD2 might be the D (7 bases). The CDR3 covers 16 residues. Germline CDR1 MNHNS, CDR2 SASEGT.

This chain links TRBV3-1 (or the pseudogene TRBV3-2) with TRBJ2-7, with a possible D match to TRBD2 (5 bases). CDR3 size: 14 residues. V dropped 1 base and J dropped 4 bases, with 11 bases sitting between them. Germline CDR1 is LGHDT and CDR2 is YNNKEL (reference sequence). CDR3 loop: CASSQASGRYEQYF. The CDR3 DNA is TGTGCCAGCAGCCAAGCAAGCGGTCGGTACGAGCAGTACTTC.

The rearrangement joins TRBV4-2 to TRBJ2-2; 8 positions agree with TRBD2. Germline CDR1 is LGHNA and CDR2 is YNFKEQ. With V trimmed by 4 bases and J by 2 bases, 12 bases remained unmatched. This CDR3 is 18 amino acids long. CDR3 in amino acids: CASSPLVSGVINTGELFF. In DNA form, the CDR3 reads TGTGCCAGCAGCCCTCTTGTTAGCGGGGTCATTAACACCGGGGAGCTGTTTTTT.

The CDR3, as DNA: TGCGCCAGCAGCCAAACTATGACAGGGGTCACTGAAGCTTTCTTT. Its translation is CASSQTMTGVTEAFF. J is TRBJ1-1 and V is TRBV4-3; 8 bases align to TRBD1. Germline CDR1 LGHNA, CDR2 YSLEER. The CDR3 totals 15 residues. The V gene end was trimmed by 2 bases and the J gene end by 4 bases; junction bases not matched to a gene: 6.

The chain uses TRBV4-2 and TRBJ2-1; D not resolved. This CDR3 region has 14 residues. Per the germline V gene, CDR1 is LGHNA and CDR2 is YNFKEQ. The V and J ends lost 0 bases and 8 bases respectively, with 11 bases between them. DNA for the CDR3: TGTGCCAGCAGCCAAGAGTGGAGTGCCGATGAGCAGTTCTTC. Translated: CASSQEWSADEQFF.

The V call is TRBV2, the J call TRBJ2-3; TRBD2 is a possible D gene (5 bases). This CDR3 contains 13 residues. The germline V gene encodes CDR1 SNHLY and CDR2 FYNNEI. The V end was cut by 6 bases, the J end by 1 base, with 8 bases between. The CDR3 nucleotides read TGTGCCAGCAGCATCGGGGGCACAGATACGCAGTATTTT. The encoded protein is CASSIGGTDTQYF.

The rearrangement links TRBV18 to TRBJ2-6, with 8 bases fitting TRBD1. The CDR3 sequence is 16 residues long. V gave up 3 bases and J gave up 0 bases; unmatched junction bases: 1. From germline, CDR1 is KGHSH and CDR2 LQKENI. The DNA of the CDR3 is TGTGCCAGCTCACCCGGGACAGGCTCTGGGGCCAACGTCCTGACTTTC. Translated, it gives CASSPGTGSGANVLTF.

V and J are TRBV2 and TRBJ2-7; D is perhaps TRBD2 (6 bases). The V gene's germline CDR1 is SNHLY and CDR2 FYNNEI. The V and J ends lost 7 bases and 0 bases respectively, with 16 bases between them. The CDR3 has 15 amino acids. CDR3 residues: CASTPSEGGSYEQYF. As DNA, the CDR3 is TGTGCCAGCACTCCTTCGGAGGGAGGCTCCTACGAGCAGTACTTC.

The chain couples TRBV15 to TRBJ2-7; the match to TRBD2 covers 9 bases. From germline, CDR1 is LNHNV and CDR2 YYDKDF (reference sequence). Trimming took 5 bases from V and 2 from J; bases not matched to a gene: 7. The CDR3 extends over 15 amino acids. CDR3 loop: CATSAAAGGAYEQYF. In nucleotides, the CDR3 is TGTGCCACCAGCGCCGCGGCGGGGGGGGCCTACGAGCAGTACTTC.

V is TRBV20-1 and J is TRBJ1-2, with a weak D call TRBD1 (5 bases). Germline loops: CDR1 DFQATT, CDR2 SNEGSKA (reference sequence). V shed 3 bases and J shed 8 bases, with 10 bases lying between them. CDR3 length equals 11 residues. CDR3 coding DNA: TGCAGTGCTAGTAGGGGAACGGGCTACACCTTC. It specifies CSASRGTGYTF.

The CDR3 loop is CASSTSDKETGELFF. The CDR3 nucleotides are TGCGCCAGCAGCACCTCGGACAAGGAGACCGGGGAGCTGTTTTTT. The chain couples TRBV5-1 to TRBJ2-2, with D possibly being TRBD1 (5 bases). The ends were cut back, 4 bases at V and 5 bases at J, with 15 bases in the middle. Germline V gene data show CDR1 as SGHRS and CDR2 as YFSETQ. The CDR3 has 15 residues. Supplemented by reference TRBV5-1 and TRBJ2-2, the full variable domain reads KAGVTQTPRYLIKTRGQQVTLSCSPISGHRSVSWYQQTPGQGLQFLFEYFSETQRNKGNFPGRFSGRQFSNSRSEMNVSTLELGDSALYLCASSTSDKETGELFFGEGSRLTVL.

The chain joins TRBV7-9 to TRBJ2-3, with 10 bases aligning to TRBD2. The germline gives CDR1 SEHNR, CDR2 FQNEAQ (reference sequence). The V gene end was trimmed by 5 bases and the J gene end by 6 bases; junction bases not matched to a gene: 5. The CDR3 is 14 residues long. CDR3 sequence: CASSHSGGADTQYF. In DNA, the CDR3 is TGTGCCAGCAGCCACAGCGGGGGGGCGGATACGCAGTATTTT.

The V gene is TRBV27, the J gene TRBJ2-3; 11 nucleotides match TRBD2. Germline loops: CDR1 MNHEY, CDR2 SMNVEV (reference sequence). CDR3 length equals 16 residues. The V gene end was trimmed by 0 bases and the J gene end by 7 bases; junction bases not matched to a gene: 6. The CDR3 sequence: CASSLSTSGSGYTQYF. The CDR3 DNA reads TGTGCCAGCAGTTTATCTACTAGCGGGAGTGGGTATACGCAGTATTTT.

The gene calls are TRBV11-2 and TRBJ2-3; TRBD2 matches 7 bases. The CDR3 is 14 residues long. The germline V gene has CDR1 SGHAT and CDR2 FQNNGV. The trim removed 5 bases at V and 4 bases at J, leaving 6 bases unmatched. DNA of the CDR3: TGTGCCAGCAGCAATGGACTAGTGCCAGATACGCAGTATTTT. Translating it yields CASSNGLVPDTQYF.

This chain links TRBV11-2 with TRBJ2-2; perhaps TRBD1 as D (6 bases). The V gene's germline CDR1 is SGHAT and CDR2 FQNNGV. The CDR3 extends over 14 amino acids. Trimming left V 5 bases short and J 5 bases short, with 12 bases between. CDR3 residues: CASSPRGGTGELFF. The DNA for the CDR3 is TGTGCCAGCAGCCCCCGAGGGGGTACCGGGGAGCTGTTTTTT.

This chain joins TRBV24-1 and TRBJ1-1, with 10 bases that match TRBD1. Unmatched junction bases numbered 4, after V lost 3 bases and J lost 4 bases. This CDR3 spans 15 amino acids. Germline CDR1 KGHDR, CDR2 SFDVKD. The CDR3 nucleotides are TGTGCCACCAGTGATAGTGGGACAGGGGTCACTGAAGCTTTCTTT. Protein sequence: CATSDSGTGVTEAFF.

This chain connects TRBV6-2 or TRBV6-3 to TRBJ2-5, with a possible D match to TRBD1 (6 bases). This CDR3 contains 13 residues. CDR1 and CDR2 (germline): MNHEY, SVGEGT. V was shortened by 6 bases and J by 3 bases, with 11 bases between the two germline ends. The CDR3 coding sequence is TGTGCCAGCAGCACCCGGGACAAAGAGACCCAGTACTTC. It translates to CASSTRDKETQYF.

The chain employs TRBV7-6 and TRBJ2-3; 7 nucleotides line up with TRBD2. The V segment lost 2 bases and the J segment 2 bases; nucleotides outside the gene matches: 7. The CDR3 covers 16 residues. Germline V lookup: CDR1 SGHVS, CDR2 FNYEAQ. Here the CDR3 DNA reads TGTGCCAGCAGCTTAACCGGCGGGGGTTACACAGATACGCAGTATTTT. It translates to CASSLTGGGYTDTQYF.

The chain joins TRBV6-5 to TRBJ1-2; the D gene is possibly TRBD1 (6 bases). V gave up 7 bases and J gave up 5 bases, with 14 bases separating them. The germline V gene encodes CDR1 MNHEY and CDR2 SVGAGI. This CDR3 has 13 amino acids. The CDR3 sequence is CASKGTTRYGYTF. The CDR3 DNA reads as TGTGCCAGCAAGGGGACAACCAGATATGGCTACACCTTC.

For the CDR3, the DNA is TGTGCCAGCAGCCTCGGACAGGGGAACGAGCAGTACTTC. Its translation is CASSLGQGNEQYF. The chain carries TRBV7-9 and TRBJ2-7; TRBD1 matches 9 bases. Germline CDR1 reads SEHNR; CDR2 reads FQNEAQ (reference sequence). The CDR3 has 13 amino acids. J lost 5 bases, V lost 5 bases, and 4 bases had no gene match.

V and J are TRBV10-3 and TRBJ2-6, with a tentative D call TRBD1 (5 bases). With 6 bases removed from V and 3 bases from J, the gap between germline ends came to 12 bases. Germline CDR1 reads ENHRY; CDR2 reads SYGVKD. There are 15 residues in the CDR3. The CDR3 sequence: CAISLVGLGANVLTF. CDR3 coding DNA: TGTGCCATCAGCTTGGTGGGGCTTGGGGCCAACGTCCTGACTTTC.

This clone has just a few counts. This sequence joins TRBV30 and TRBJ1-5; TRBD1 is a possible D gene (6 bases). The V gene lost 4 bases and the J gene lost 0 bases, with 7 bases spanning the gap. CDR3 size: 13 residues. CDR1 and CDR2 (germline): GTSNPN, SVGIG (reference sequence). In nucleotides, the CDR3 is TGTGCCTGGAACAGGGATAGCAATCAGCCCCAGCATTTT. Translating gives CAWNRDSNQPQHF.

In nucleotides, the CDR3 is TGTGCCAGCAGCTTAGGAGGGACTAGCTGGTACGAGCAGTACTTC. Its protein product is CASSLGGTSWYEQYF. The rearrangement links TRBV11-2 to TRBJ2-7, with 9 bases fitting TRBD2. Germline V gene data show CDR1 as SGHAT and CDR2 as FQNNGV. The CDR3 is 15 residues long. J lost 4 bases, V lost 1 base, and 5 bases had no gene match.

This clone is a singleton in its sample. The chain uses TRBV6-2 or TRBV6-3 and TRBJ2-4; D is unclear. The CDR3 extends over 13 amino acids. Trimming removed 2 bases from V and 8 bases from J, with 10 bases in between. Germline CDR1 is MNHEY and CDR2 is SVGEGT. The CDR3 bases are TGTGCCAGCAGTTACGGCCGTTTGGACATTCAGTACTTC. Translation: CASSYGRLDIQYF.

This chain connects TRBV7-2 to TRBJ2-7; D not certain. V was clipped by 1 base and J by 2 bases, with 9 bases between them. The CDR3 spans 14 residues. In germline, CDR1 is SGHTA, CDR2 FQGNSA. CDR3 region: CASSLDSFTYEQYF. CDR3 nucleotides: TGTGCCAGCAGCTTAGACAGTTTCACCTACGAGCAGTACTTC.

The gene calls are TRBV19 and TRBJ1-5; D might be TRBD1 (6 bases). The V gene's germline CDR1 is LNHDA and CDR2 SQIVND (reference sequence). V lost 4 bases to trimming and J lost 2 bases, with 9 bases between them. The CDR3 has 14 amino acids. This CDR3 is CASSKQGGNQPQHF. CDR3 in DNA: TGTGCCAGTAGTAAACAGGGCGGCAATCAGCCCCAGCATTTT.

The chain is built from TRBV7-9 and TRBJ1-2, with 8 bases aligning to TRBD1. There are 14 residues in the CDR3. V shed 3 bases, J shed 4 bases, and the junction held 4 bases outside the gene matches. Germline assignment: CDR1 SEHNR and CDR2 FQNEAQ (reference sequence). The CDR3 is CASSLAGQAYGYTF. CDR3 coding DNA: TGTGCCAGCAGCTTGGCGGGACAGGCCTATGGCTACACCTTC.